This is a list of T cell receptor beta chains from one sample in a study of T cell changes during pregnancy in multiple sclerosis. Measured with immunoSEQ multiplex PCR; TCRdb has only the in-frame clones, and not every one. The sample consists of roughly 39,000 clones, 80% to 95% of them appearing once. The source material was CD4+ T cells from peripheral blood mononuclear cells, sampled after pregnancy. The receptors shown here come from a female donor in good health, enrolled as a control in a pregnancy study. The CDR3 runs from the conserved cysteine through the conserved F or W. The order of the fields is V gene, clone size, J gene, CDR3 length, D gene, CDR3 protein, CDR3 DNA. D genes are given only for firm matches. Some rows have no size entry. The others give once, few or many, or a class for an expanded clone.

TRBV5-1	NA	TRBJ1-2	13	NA	CASSLGRDYGYTF	TGCGCCAGCAGCTTGGGGCGGGACTATGGCTACACCTTC
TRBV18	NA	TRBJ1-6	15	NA	CASSPSTGINSPLHF	TGTGCCAGCTCACCATCCACAGGGATCAATTCACCCCTCCACTTT
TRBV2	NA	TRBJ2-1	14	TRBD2	CASSPWTSGNEQFF	TGTGCCAGCAGTCCCTGGACTAGCGGGAATGAGCAGTTCTTC
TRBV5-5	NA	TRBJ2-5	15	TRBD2	CASSLLGTSMETQYF	TGTGCCAGCAGCCTATTGGGGACTAGCATGGAGACCCAGTACTTC
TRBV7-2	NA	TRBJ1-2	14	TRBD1	CASSLGTGGDGYTF	TGTGCCAGCAGCTTAGGCACAGGGGGCGATGGCTACACCTTC
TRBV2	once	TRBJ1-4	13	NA	CASIGITMTGLFF	TGTGCCAGCATTGGAATTACGATGACGGGACTGTTTTTT
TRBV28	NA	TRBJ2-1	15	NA	CASSHRRGIYNEQFF	TGTGCCAGCAGCCACCGTCGGGGAATCTACAATGAGCAGTTCTTC
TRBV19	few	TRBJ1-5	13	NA	CATREQSNQPQHF	TGTGCCACGCGGGAGCAGTCCAATCAGCCCCAGCATTTT
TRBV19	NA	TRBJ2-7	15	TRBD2	CASSIVPGGEYEQYF	TGTGCCAGTAGTATAGTGCCGGGAGGAGAATACGAGCAGTACTTC
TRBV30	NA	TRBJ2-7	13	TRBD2	CACTSGRAREQYF	TGTGCCTGCACTAGCGGGAGGGCCAGAGAGCAGTACTTC
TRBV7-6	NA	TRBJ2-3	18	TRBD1	CATASRPGRGSGTDTQYF	TGTGCCACCGCATCCCGTCCGGGCAGGGGGTCCGGGACAGATACGCAGTATTTT
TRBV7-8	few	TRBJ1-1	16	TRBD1	CASSEPGQGATTEAFF	TGTGCCAGCAGCGAACCGGGACAGGGGGCGACCACTGAAGCTTTCTTT
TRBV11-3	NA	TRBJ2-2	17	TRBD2	CASSLPSGLKGTGELFF	TGTGCCAGCAGCTTACCCTCGGGACTAAAGGGAACTGGGGAGCTGTTTTTT
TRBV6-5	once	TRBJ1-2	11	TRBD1	CAVRDSNGYTF	TGTGCCGTCCGGGACAGCAATGGCTACACCTTC
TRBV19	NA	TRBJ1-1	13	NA	CASSIERGPEAFF	TGTGCCAGTAGTATAGAACGAGGTCCTGAAGCTTTCTTT
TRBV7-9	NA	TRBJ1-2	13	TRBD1	CASSWGTAYGYTF	TGTGCCAGCAGCTGGGGGACAGCCTATGGCTACACCTTC
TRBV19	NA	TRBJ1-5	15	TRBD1	CASSIGQGSNQPQHF	TGTGCCAGTAGTATCGGACAGGGGAGCAATCAGCCCCAGCATTTT
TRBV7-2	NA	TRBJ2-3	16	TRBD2	CASSPFTSGNTDTQYF	TGTGCCAGCAGCCCTTTTACTAGCGGGAACACAGATACGCAGTATTTT